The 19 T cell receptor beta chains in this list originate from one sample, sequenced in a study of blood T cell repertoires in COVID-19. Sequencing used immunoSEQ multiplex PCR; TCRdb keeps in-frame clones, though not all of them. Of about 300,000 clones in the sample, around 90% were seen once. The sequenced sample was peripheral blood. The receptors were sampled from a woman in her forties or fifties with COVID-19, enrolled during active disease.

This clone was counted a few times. In DNA, the CDR3 is TGTGCCAGCAGCCCCGGAGGACTAGCGGGGGACGGTGAGCAGTTCTTC. Encoded protein: CASSPGGLAGDGEQFF. The chain couples TRBV5-4 to TRBJ2-1, with 13 bases fitting TRBD2. Germline CDR1 SGHNT, CDR2 YYREEE (reference sequence). The CDR3 consists of 16 residues. J was trimmed by 9 bases and V by 4 bases; bases with no gene match: 10.

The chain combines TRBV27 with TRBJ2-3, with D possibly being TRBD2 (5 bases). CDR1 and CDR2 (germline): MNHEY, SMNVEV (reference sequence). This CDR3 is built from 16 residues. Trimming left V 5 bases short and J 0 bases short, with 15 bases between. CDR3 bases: TGTGCCAGCAGTCTCGGACTTTCTGTTAGCACAGATACGCAGTATTTT. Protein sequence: CASSLGLSVSTDTQYF.

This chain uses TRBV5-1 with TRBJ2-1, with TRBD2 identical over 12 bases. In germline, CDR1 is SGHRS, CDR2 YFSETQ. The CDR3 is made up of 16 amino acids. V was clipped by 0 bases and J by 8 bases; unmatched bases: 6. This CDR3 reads CASSLGLAGVGDEQFF. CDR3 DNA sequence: TGCGCCAGCAGCTTGGGACTAGCGGGAGTGGGCGATGAGCAGTTCTTC.

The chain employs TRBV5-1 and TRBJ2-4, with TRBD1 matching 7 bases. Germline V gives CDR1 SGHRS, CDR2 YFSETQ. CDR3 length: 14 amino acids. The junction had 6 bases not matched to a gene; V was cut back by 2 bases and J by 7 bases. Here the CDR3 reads CASSLGGGDNIQYF. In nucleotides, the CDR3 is TGCGCCAGCAGCTTAGGGGGCGGCGACAACATTCAGTACTTC.

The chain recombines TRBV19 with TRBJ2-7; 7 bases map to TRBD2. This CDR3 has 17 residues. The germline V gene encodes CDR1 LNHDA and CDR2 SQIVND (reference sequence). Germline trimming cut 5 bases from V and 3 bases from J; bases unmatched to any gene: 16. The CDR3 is CASSPWTSQGGIYEQYF. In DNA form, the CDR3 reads TGTGCCAGTAGTCCCTGGACTAGTCAGGGAGGGATCTACGAGCAGTACTTC.

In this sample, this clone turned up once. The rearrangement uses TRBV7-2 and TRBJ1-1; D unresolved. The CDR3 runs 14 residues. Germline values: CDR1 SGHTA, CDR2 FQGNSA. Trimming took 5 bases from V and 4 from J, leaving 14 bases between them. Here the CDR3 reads CASSNRERGTEAFF. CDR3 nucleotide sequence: TGTGCCAGCAGCAACCGGGAACGGGGCACTGAAGCTTTCTTT.

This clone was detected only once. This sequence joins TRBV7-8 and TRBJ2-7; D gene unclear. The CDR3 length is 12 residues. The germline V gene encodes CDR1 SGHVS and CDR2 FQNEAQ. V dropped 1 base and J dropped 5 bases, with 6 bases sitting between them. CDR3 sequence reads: CASSLELDEQYF. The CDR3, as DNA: TGTGCCAGCAGCTTAGAACTGGACGAGCAGTACTTC.

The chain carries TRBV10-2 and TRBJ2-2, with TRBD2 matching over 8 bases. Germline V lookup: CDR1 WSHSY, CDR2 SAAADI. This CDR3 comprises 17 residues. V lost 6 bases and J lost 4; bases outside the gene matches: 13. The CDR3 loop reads CASSPALREVSTGELFF. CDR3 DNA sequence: TGCGCCAGCAGCCCCGCCTTGCGGGAGGTATCCACCGGGGAGCTGTTTTTT.

The CDR3 loop reads CASSQGTQGAGNTIYF. The DNA of the CDR3 is TGTGCCAGCAGCCAAGGTACGCAGGGGGCTGGAAACACCATATATTTT. The chain combines TRBV4-2 with TRBJ1-3; TRBD1 aligns across 7 bases. The germline CDR1 and CDR2 sequences are LGHNA and YNFKEQ. CDR3 size: 16 residues. V was clipped by 1 base and J by 2 bases; unmatched bases: 5.

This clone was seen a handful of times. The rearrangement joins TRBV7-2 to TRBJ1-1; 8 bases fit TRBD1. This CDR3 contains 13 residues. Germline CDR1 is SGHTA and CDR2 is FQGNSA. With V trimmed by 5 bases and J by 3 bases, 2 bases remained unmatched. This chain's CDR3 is CASSADRDTEAFF. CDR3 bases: TGTGCCAGCAGCGCGGACAGGGACACTGAAGCTTTCTTT.

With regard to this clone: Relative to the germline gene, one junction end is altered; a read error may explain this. The CDR3 spells CASSEEGGPGGF. The CDR3 DNA follows: TGTGCCAGCAGTGAAGAGGGAGGGCCCGGAGGCTTT. This chain connects TRBV2 to TRBJ1-4; no clear D. Germline CDR1 and CDR2: SNHLY and FYNNEI. This CDR3 spans 12 amino acids.

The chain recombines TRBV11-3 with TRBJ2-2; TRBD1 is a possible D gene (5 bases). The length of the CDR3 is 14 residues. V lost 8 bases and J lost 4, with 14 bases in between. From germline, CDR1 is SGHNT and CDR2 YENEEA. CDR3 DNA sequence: TGTGCCAGCCATTTTGGGGCAAGCACCGGGGAGCTGTTTTTT. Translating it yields CASHFGASTGELFF.

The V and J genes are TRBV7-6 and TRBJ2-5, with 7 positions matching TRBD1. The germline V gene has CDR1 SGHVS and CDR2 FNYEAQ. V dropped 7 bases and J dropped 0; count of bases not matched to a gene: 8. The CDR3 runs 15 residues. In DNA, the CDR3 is TGTGCCAGCACCGACAGGGAACTGTACCAAGAGACCCAGTACTTC. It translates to CASTDRELYQETQYF.

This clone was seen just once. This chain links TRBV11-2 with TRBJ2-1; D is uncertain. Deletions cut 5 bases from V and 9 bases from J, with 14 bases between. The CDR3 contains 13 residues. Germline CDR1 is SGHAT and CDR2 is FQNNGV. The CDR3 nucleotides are TGTGCCAGCAGCCGAAGTACGGTTACTGAGCAGTTCTTC. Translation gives CASSRSTVTEQFF.

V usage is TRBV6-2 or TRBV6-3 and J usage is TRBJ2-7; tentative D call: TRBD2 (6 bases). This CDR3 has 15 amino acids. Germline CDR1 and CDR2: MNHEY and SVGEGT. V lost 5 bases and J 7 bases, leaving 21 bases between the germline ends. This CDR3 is CASSAPGLTTWEQYF. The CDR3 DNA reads TGTGCCAGCAGTGCTCCGGGACTGACGACCTGGGAGCAGTACTTC.

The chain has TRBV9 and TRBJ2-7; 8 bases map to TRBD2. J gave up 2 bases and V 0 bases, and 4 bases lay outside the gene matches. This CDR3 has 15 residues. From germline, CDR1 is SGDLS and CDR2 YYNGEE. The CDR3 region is CASSVGTSSAYEQYF. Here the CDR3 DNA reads TGTGCCAGCAGCGTAGGGACTAGCAGCGCCTACGAGCAGTACTTC.

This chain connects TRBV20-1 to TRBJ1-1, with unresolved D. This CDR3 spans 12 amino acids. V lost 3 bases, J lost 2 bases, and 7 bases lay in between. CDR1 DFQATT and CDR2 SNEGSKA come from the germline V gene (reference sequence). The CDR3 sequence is CSASQFNTEAFF. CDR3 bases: TGCAGTGCTAGTCAGTTTAACACTGAAGCTTTCTTT.

CDR3 sequence: CATSDSDRDQETQYF. CDR3 sequence (DNA): TGTGCCACCAGTGATTCCGACAGGGACCAAGAGACCCAGTACTTC. The chain carries TRBV24-1 and TRBJ2-5, with TRBD1 identical over 7 bases. The V gene's germline CDR1 is KGHDR and CDR2 SFDVKD. CDR3 size: 15 residues. V lost 2 bases, J lost 0 bases, and 2 bases stayed unmatched.

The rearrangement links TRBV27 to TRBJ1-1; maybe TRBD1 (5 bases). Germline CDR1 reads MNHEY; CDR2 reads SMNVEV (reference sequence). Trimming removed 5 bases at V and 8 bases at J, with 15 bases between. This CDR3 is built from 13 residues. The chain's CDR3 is CASSPTVGREAFF. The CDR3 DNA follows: TGTGCCAGCAGTCCCACTGTGGGGCGAGAAGCTTTCTTT.